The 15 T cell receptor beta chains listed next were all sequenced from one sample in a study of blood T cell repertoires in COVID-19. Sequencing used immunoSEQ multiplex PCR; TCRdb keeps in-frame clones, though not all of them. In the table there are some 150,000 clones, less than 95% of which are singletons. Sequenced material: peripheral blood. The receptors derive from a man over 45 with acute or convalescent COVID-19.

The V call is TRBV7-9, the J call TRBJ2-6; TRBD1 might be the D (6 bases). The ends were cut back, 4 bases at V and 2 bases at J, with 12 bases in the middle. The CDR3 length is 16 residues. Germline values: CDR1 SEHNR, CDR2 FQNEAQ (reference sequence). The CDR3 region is CASSSYRVAGANVLTF. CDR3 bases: TGTGCCAGCAGCTCCTACAGGGTTGCTGGGGCCAACGTCCTGACTTTC.

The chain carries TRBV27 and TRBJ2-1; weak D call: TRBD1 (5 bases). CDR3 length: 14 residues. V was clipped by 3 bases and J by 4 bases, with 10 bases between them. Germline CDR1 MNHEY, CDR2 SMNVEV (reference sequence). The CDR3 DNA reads TGTGCCAGCAGTTTGGGGCTAGAATACAATGAGCAGTTCTTC. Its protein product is CASSLGLEYNEQFF.

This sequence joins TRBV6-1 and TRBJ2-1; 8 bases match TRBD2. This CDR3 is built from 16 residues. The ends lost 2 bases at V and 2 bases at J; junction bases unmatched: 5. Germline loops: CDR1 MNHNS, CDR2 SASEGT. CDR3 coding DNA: TGTGCCAGCAGTGAAAGGGGTAGCGGGGCCTACAATGAGCAGTTCTTC. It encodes CASSERGSGAYNEQFF.

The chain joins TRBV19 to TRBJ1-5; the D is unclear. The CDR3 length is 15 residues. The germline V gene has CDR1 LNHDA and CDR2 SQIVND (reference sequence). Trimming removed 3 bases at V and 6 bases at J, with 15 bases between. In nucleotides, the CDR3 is TGTGCCAGTAGTATGGGTTCAGGATCTGGTCAGCCCCAGCATTTT. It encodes CASSMGSGSGQPQHF. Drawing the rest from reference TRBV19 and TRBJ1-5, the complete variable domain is DGGITQSPKYLFRKEGQNVTLSCEQNLNHDAMYWYRQDPGQGLRLIYYSQIVNDFQKGDIAEGYSVSREKKESFPLTVTSAQKNPTAFYLCASSMGSGSGQPQHFGDGTRLSIL.

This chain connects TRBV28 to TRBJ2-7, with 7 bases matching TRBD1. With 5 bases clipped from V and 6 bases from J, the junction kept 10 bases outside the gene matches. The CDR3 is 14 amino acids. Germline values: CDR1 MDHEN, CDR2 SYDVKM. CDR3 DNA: TGTGCCAGCAGTATCGACAGGGTCCTCACCGAGCAGTACGTC. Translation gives CASSIDRVLTEQYV.

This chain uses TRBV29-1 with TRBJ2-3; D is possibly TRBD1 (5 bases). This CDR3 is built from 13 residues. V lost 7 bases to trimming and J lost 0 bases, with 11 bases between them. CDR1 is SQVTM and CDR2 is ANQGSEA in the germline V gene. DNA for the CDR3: TGCAGCGCCGTCCCAGGGAGCACAGATACGCAGTATTTT. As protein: CSAVPGSTDTQYF.

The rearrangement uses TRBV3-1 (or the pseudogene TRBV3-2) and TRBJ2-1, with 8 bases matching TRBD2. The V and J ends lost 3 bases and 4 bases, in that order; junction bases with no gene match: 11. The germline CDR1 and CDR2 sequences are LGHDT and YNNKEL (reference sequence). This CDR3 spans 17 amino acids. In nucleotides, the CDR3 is TGTGCCAGCAGCCAGGCTGGGATCGGGAGGGCGTACAATGAGCAGTTCTTC. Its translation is CASSQAGIGRAYNEQFF.

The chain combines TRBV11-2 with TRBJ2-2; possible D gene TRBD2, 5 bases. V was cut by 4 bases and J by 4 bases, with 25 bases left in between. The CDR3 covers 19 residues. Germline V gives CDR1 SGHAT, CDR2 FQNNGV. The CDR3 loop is CASSSRAGRTSEGTGELFF. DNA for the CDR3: TGTGCCAGCAGCTCACGAGCCGGACGGACCTCTGAGGGCACCGGGGAGCTGTTTTTT.

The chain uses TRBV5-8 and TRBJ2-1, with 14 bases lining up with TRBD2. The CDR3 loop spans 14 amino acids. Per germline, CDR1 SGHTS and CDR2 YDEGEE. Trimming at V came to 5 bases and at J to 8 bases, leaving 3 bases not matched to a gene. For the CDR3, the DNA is TGTGCCAGCAGATCGGGACTAGCGGGAGATGAGCAGTTCTTC. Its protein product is CASRSGLAGDEQFF.

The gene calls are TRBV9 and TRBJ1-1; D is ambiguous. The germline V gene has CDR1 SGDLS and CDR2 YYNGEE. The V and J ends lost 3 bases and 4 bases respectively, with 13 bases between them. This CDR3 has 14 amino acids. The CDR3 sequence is CASSDVGEGTEAFF. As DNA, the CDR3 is TGTGCCAGCAGCGATGTGGGCGAGGGCACTGAAGCTTTCTTT.

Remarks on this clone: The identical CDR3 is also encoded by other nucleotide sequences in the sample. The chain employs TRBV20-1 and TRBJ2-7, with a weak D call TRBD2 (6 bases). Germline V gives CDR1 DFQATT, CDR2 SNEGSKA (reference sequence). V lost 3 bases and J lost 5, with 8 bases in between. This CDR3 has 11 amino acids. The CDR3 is CSASSGHEQYV. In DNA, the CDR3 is TGCAGTGCTAGTAGCGGCCACGAGCAGTACGTC.

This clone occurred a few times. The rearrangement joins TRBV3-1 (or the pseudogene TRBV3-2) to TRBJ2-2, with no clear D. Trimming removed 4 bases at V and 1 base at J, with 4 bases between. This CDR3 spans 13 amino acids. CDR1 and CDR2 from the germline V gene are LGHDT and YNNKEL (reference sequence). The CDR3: CASSLRNTGELFF. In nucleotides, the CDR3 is TGTGCCAGCAGCCTTCGGAACACCGGGGAGCTGTTTTTT.

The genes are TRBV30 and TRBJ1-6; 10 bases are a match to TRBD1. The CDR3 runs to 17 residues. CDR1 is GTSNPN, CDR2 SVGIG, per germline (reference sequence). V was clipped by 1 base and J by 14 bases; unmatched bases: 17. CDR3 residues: CAWSDHPPGTGVSALHF. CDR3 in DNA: TGTGCCTGGAGTGACCACCCCCCCGGGACAGGGGTTTCGGCCCTCCACTTT.

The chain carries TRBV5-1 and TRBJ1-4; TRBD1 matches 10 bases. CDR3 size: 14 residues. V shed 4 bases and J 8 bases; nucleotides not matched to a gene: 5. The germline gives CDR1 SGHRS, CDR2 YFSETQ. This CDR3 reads CASSTGTGVEKLFF. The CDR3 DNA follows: TGCGCCAGCAGCACCGGGACAGGGGTAGAAAAACTGTTTTTT.

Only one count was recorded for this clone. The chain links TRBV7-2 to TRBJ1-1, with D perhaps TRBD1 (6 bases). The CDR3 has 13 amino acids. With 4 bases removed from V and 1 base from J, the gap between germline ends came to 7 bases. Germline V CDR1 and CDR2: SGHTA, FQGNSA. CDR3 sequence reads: CASSSRGNTEAFF. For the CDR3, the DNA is TGTGCCAGCAGCTCCAGGGGGAACACTGAAGCTTTCTTT. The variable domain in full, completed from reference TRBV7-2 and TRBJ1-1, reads GAGVSQSPSNKVTEKGKDVELRCDPISGHTALYWYRQSLGQGLEFLIYFQGNSAPDKSGLPSDRFSAERTGGSVSTLTIQRTQQEDSAVYLCASSSRGNTEAFFGQGTRLTVV.